One TCR beta chain is described in this entry. Its antigen is not identified. These data come from a study of cytomegalovirus exposure and HLA in healthy donors. Study context: Findings of an earlier analysis included about 120 million unique TCR beta sequences from roughly 200 million T cells. Study findings and constraints: Reports state that TCR beta sequences accurately predicted most subjects' HLA-A and HLA-B alleles. Other equally common chains were less clonally expanded than HLA-associated TCR beta chains, a later analysis showed. Segments of the TCR beta V type were, in most cases, productive about 87% or about 30% of the time in an earlier analysis.

Researchers ran the PCR with 60 Vbeta and 13 Jbeta primers. Sequencing was performed with immunoSEQ multiplex PCR; in TCRdb, only in-frame clones are kept and a portion is missing. The sample contains approximately 89,000 clones, 70% to 85% of which appear only once. The CDR3 totals 14 residues. J lost 4 bases, V lost 3 bases, and 6 bases had no gene match. The germline V gene has CDR1 MGHDK and CDR2 SYGVNS. The clonotype originates from a human donor in good health. The sample was PBMCs. The V and J genes are TRBV25-1 and TRBJ2-7; 7 bases are a match to TRBD1. As DNA, the CDR3 is TGTGCCAGCAGTGAGTCAGGGGGTGTTTACGAGCAGTACTTC. It encodes CASSESGGVYEQYF.